One sample yielded the 30 T cell receptor beta chains listed below, sequenced in a study of T cell changes during pregnancy in multiple sclerosis (dated by TCRdb to about 2019). Library creation used the immunoSEQ multiplex PCR assay. Not all clones reach the TCRdb copy of this immuneACCESS table, which keeps in-frame sequences only. Checked studies attribute under half of the gap to unresolved V genes and leave the rest unexplained. Within this sample are about 68,000 clones, with roughly 92% of them counted one time only. Of the sample, 3.7% is held by the ten largest clones. The starting material was peripheral blood, obtained after pregnancy. The origin of the receptors is a female donor in good health, enrolled as a control in a pregnancy study.

V gene TRBV6-5 combines with J gene TRBJ1-5; 7 positions match TRBD1. Germline V gene lookup returns CDR1 MNHEY and CDR2 SVGAGI. The CDR3 totals 15 residues. V was pared by 5 bases and J by 6 bases, with 10 bases of the junction left unmatched. The CDR3 loop reads CASSPNRGGVQPQHF. The CDR3 coding sequence is TGTGCCAGCAGTCCGAACAGGGGAGGAGTTCAGCCCCAGCATTTT.

The sample holds one count of this clone. This chain links TRBV7-2 with TRBJ2-3, with 11 bases lining up with TRBD2. The CDR3 covers 14 residues. With V trimmed by 6 bases and J by 1 base, 0 bases remained unmatched. The V gene's germline CDR1 is SGHTA and CDR2 FQGNSA. CDR3 DNA: TGTGCCAGCAGGACTAGCGGGGGCACAGATACGCAGTATTTT. Its translation: CASRTSGGTDTQYF.

The chain carries TRBV28 and TRBJ1-4, with TRBD1 matching 7 bases. In germline, CDR1 is MDHEN, CDR2 SYDVKM. There are 14 residues in the CDR3. The J segment lost 8 bases and the V segment lost 2 bases, leaving 5 bases of the junction unmatched. The chain's CDR3 is CASSLLRTGEKLFF. CDR3 sequence (DNA): TGTGCCAGCAGTTTACTCCGGACAGGCGAAAAACTGTTTTTT.

The chain has TRBV11-2 and TRBJ2-5; TRBD2 matches 8 bases. This CDR3 is built from 15 residues. Trimming cost V 1 base and J 4 bases; bases outside gene matches: 5. The germline gives CDR1 SGHAT, CDR2 FQNNGV. This CDR3 reads CASSLGLALGETQYF. The CDR3 DNA follows: TGTGCCAGCAGCTTAGGACTAGCGCTTGGAGAGACCCAGTACTTC.

V gene TRBV5-5 combines with J gene TRBJ2-5, with a possible D match to TRBD2 (5 bases). Trimming left V 2 bases short and J 4 bases short, with 12 bases between. CDR1 and CDR2 (germline): SGHKS, YYEKEE (reference sequence). CDR3 length equals 14 residues. CDR3 sequence (DNA): TGTGCCAGCAGCTTAGTTCTAGCAGTAGAGACCCAGTACTTC. Protein sequence: CASSLVLAVETQYF. The full variable domain, its missing parts supplied by reference TRBV5-5 and TRBJ2-5, is DAGVTQSPTHLIKTRGQQVTLRCSPISGHKSVSWYQQVLGQGPQFIFQYYEKEERGRGNFPDRFSARQFPNYSSELNVNALLLGDSALYLCASSLVLAVETQYFGPGTRLLVL.

The genes are TRBV5-4 and TRBJ2-2; tentatively, D is TRBD2 (5 bases). CDR1 is SGHNT, CDR2 YYREEE, per germline (reference sequence). The CDR3 contains 14 residues. Between the trimmed V and J ends, which lost 3 bases and 0 bases, there was a span of 6 bases. CDR3 amino acids: CASSWESNTGELFF. CDR3 coding DNA: TGTGCCAGCAGCTGGGAGTCGAACACCGGGGAGCTGTTTTTT. Drawing the rest from reference TRBV5-4 and TRBJ2-2, the complete variable domain is ETGVTQSPTHLIKTRGQQVTLRCSSQSGHNTVSWYQQALGQGPQFIFQYYREEENGRGNFPPRFSGLQFPNYSSELNVNALELDDSALYLCASSWESNTGELFFGEGSRLTVL.

This clone was recorded a few times. The V call is TRBV18, the J call TRBJ1-6, with TRBD1 matching 8 bases. V lost 2 bases and J lost 9; bases outside the gene matches: 9. Germline lookup yields CDR1 KGHSH and CDR2 LQKENI. The CDR3 is made up of 16 amino acids. Written as DNA, the CDR3 is TGTGCCAGCTCACCAAGAATGACAGGGGAGGGTTCACCCCTCCACTTT. Its translation: CASSPRMTGEGSPLHF.

The chain has TRBV29-1 and TRBJ2-3, with TRBD2 matching over 7 bases. Germline-derived CDR1 and CDR2 are SQVTM and ANQGSEA. The CDR3 runs to 14 residues. With 3 bases clipped from V and 5 bases from J, the junction kept 8 bases outside the gene matches. The CDR3 DNA reads as TGCAGCGTTGACGGGCGGGGGACCCGAGATACGCAGTATTTT. It is translated as CSVDGRGTRDTQYF.

The table lists this clone with a count of one. This rearrangement joins TRBV28 to TRBJ1-1; a possible D gene is TRBD1 (5 bases). Per germline, CDR1 MDHEN and CDR2 SYDVKM. The germline V and J ends were trimmed by 3 bases and 3 bases, with 14 bases remaining between them. There are 15 residues in the CDR3. CDR3 DNA: TGTGCCAGCAGTTTGAGGGGAGGGGTAGACACTGAAGCTTTCTTT. It codes for CASSLRGGVDTEAFF.

This clone showed up just a few times. CDR3 DNA: TGTGCCAGTAGTGGATCACAGGGTGGCTACACCTTC. Translation gives CASSGSQGGYTF. The chain combines TRBV19 with TRBJ1-2; a possible D gene is TRBD1 (6 bases). The CDR3 runs to 12 residues. Trimming cost V 5 bases and J 7 bases, with 11 bases left between them. CDR1 is LNHDA and CDR2 is SQIVND in the germline V gene (reference sequence). Combining the CDR3 with reference TRBV19 and TRBJ1-2 gives the whole variable domain DGGITQSPKYLFRKEGQNVTLSCEQNLNHDAMYWYRQDPGQGLRLIYYSQIVNDFQKGDIAEGYSVSREKKESFPLTVTSAQKNPTAFYLCASSGSQGGYTFGSGTRLTVV.

V usage is TRBV27 and J usage is TRBJ2-2; D is ambiguous. CDR3 length equals 14 residues. Germline loops: CDR1 MNHEY, CDR2 SMNVEV (reference sequence). Trimming cost V 7 bases and J 3 bases, with 12 bases left between them. CDR3 protein: CASNGGSHTGELFF. The CDR3 DNA reads TGTGCCAGCAACGGTGGTAGTCACACCGGGGAGCTGTTTTTT.

The chain combines TRBV10-1 with TRBJ1-1; the D gene is possibly TRBD1 (5 bases). Trimming pared 2 bases from V and 8 bases from J, leaving 9 bases between. Germline CDR1 is WNHNN and CDR2 is SYGVQD (reference sequence). The CDR3 has 12 amino acids. CDR3 amino acids: CASSEPGREAFF. The CDR3 DNA follows: TGCGCCAGCAGTGAGCCAGGGCGGGAAGCTTTCTTT.

The chain couples TRBV5-1 to TRBJ2-3, with TRBD2 matching 8 bases. Losses at the gene ends were 3 bases for V and 4 bases for J; bases not matched to a gene: 13. Germline assignment: CDR1 SGHRS and CDR2 YFSETQ. The CDR3 is made up of 17 amino acids. This CDR3 is CASSSPPGGVGPDTQYF. In DNA form, the CDR3 reads TGCGCCAGCAGCTCCCCGCCCGGGGGGGTTGGTCCAGATACGCAGTATTTT.

The J gene is TRBJ2-3, the V gene TRBV27, with 10 bases that match TRBD2. With 6 bases clipped from V and 6 bases from J, the junction kept 12 bases outside the gene matches. This CDR3 is built from 16 residues. Germline V gene lookup returns CDR1 MNHEY and CDR2 SMNVEV (reference sequence). CDR3 sequence: CASSRTSGVRADTQYF. CDR3 coding DNA: TGTGCCAGCAGCAGAACTAGCGGGGTTAGGGCGGATACGCAGTATTTT.

CDR3 coding DNA: TGTGCCAGCAAGGGGCAGCATAGCACAGATACGCAGTATTTT. Translating it yields CASKGQHSTDTQYF. V is TRBV6-5 and J is TRBJ2-3; D may be TRBD1 (5 bases). This CDR3 region has 14 residues. V dropped 7 bases and J dropped 0 bases, with 11 bases sitting between them. The germline gives CDR1 MNHEY, CDR2 SVGAGI.

This chain joins TRBV28 and TRBJ1-2; 7 nucleotides agree with TRBD1. Germline V gives CDR1 MDHEN, CDR2 SYDVKM. The CDR3 runs 13 residues. V shed 6 bases and J 0 bases; nucleotides not matched to a gene: 1. CDR3 loop: CASRTGTNYGYTF. CDR3 sequence (DNA): TGTGCCAGCAGGACAGGGACTAACTATGGCTACACCTTC.

The chain has TRBV28 and TRBJ2-7; 9 bases agree with TRBD1. Germline CDR1 is MDHEN and CDR2 is SYDVKM. V gave up 8 bases and J gave up 2 bases; unmatched junction bases: 10. This CDR3 has 15 residues. The CDR3 coding sequence is TGTGCCAGCCAAACTCTTGGACAGGGGCCCTACGAGCAGTACTTC. This codes for CASQTLGQGPYEQYF.

The V and J genes are TRBV6-5 and TRBJ1-1, with a tentative D call TRBD1 (5 bases). The CDR3 consists of 15 residues. V was pared by 5 bases and J by 2 bases, with 15 bases between. The germline CDR1 and CDR2 sequences are MNHEY and SVGAGI. The CDR3 DNA reads TGTGCCAGCAGTACCGGGCAGGGAGGAAACACTGAAGCTTTCTTT. Encoded protein: CASSTGQGGNTEAFF.

The chain employs TRBV2 and TRBJ1-5; TRBD1 might be the D (6 bases). Germline loops: CDR1 SNHLY, CDR2 FYNNEI. The CDR3 totals 14 residues. V was shortened by 6 bases and J by 2 bases, with 11 bases between the two germline ends. The CDR3 here is CASRQQGGNQPQHF. For the CDR3, the DNA is TGTGCCAGCAGACAACAGGGCGGCAATCAGCCCCAGCATTTT.

Points on this clone: One end of the junction does not line up with germline, which may come from a read error. The J gene is TRBJ2-7, the V gene TRBV5-5; D is perhaps TRBD2 (5 bases). This CDR3 has 13 amino acids. Germline V gives CDR1 SGHKS, CDR2 YYEKEE (reference sequence). The CDR3 DNA reads as TGTGCCAGCAGCTTGGAGGGAGTTTCCGAGCAGTACTTT. This sequence encodes CASSLEGVSEQYF.

The chain employs TRBV28 and TRBJ2-5; D possibly corresponds to TRBD2 (5 bases). V was pared by 3 bases and J by 4 bases, with 9 bases between. The CDR3 loop spans 13 amino acids. Germline V gene sequence: CDR1 MDHEN, CDR2 SYDVKM. The CDR3 loop reads CASSFGVGETQYF. CDR3 bases: TGTGCCAGCAGTTTCGGGGTGGGAGAGACCCAGTACTTC.

The chain has TRBV28 and TRBJ2-1, with 11 positions matching TRBD2. Trimming at V came to 5 bases and at J to 5 bases, leaving 11 bases not matched to a gene. Germline values: CDR1 MDHEN, CDR2 SYDVKM. The CDR3 runs 17 residues. The CDR3 DNA reads as TGTGCCAGCAGTCCACGCCCCGCTAGCGGGGGGAACAATGAGCAGTTCTTC. Its protein is CASSPRPASGGNNEQFF.

The chain joins TRBV10-1 to TRBJ2-7, with TRBD1 matching over 7 bases. The junction had 6 bases not matched to a gene; V was cut back by 2 bases and J by 2 bases. CDR3 size: 15 residues. Per the germline V gene, CDR1 is WNHNN and CDR2 is SYGVQD (reference sequence). The CDR3 DNA reads as TGCGCCAGCAGTGAGGGGACAGCTAATACCTACGAGCAGTACTTC. Protein: CASSEGTANTYEQYF.

The chain couples TRBV7-9 to TRBJ2-5; 8 bases agree with TRBD1. The germline V gene has CDR1 SEHNR and CDR2 FQNEAQ (reference sequence). The CDR3 covers 16 residues. V was pared by 6 bases and J by 5 bases, with 14 bases of the junction left unmatched. The CDR3 sequence: CASRPKGTGARETQYF. Written as DNA, the CDR3 is TGTGCCAGCAGACCAAAGGGGACAGGTGCACGCGAGACCCAGTACTTC.

The chain combines TRBV6-1 with TRBJ2-5, with D possibly being TRBD2 (6 bases). From germline, CDR1 is MNHNS and CDR2 SASEGT. CDR3 length: 14 amino acids. V lost 1 base, J lost 4 bases, and 10 bases lay in between. CDR3 bases: TGTGCCAGCAGTGAAGGGGGAGGTGGAGAGACCCAGTACTTC. The encoded protein is CASSEGGGGETQYF.

The CDR3: CASSLGSRLQGGEQYF. CDR3 nucleotide sequence: TGTGCCAGCAGCTTGGGGTCCAGATTACAGGGGGGCGAGCAGTACTTC. The chain joins TRBV5-6 to TRBJ2-7; TRBD1 matches at 8 bases. CDR1 SGHDT and CDR2 YYEEEE come from the germline V gene. This CDR3 region has 16 residues. The V segment lost 0 bases and the J segment 6 bases; nucleotides outside the gene matches: 11.

The gene calls are TRBV14 and TRBJ2-5; D perhaps matches TRBD1 (5 bases). V shed 0 bases and J shed 0 bases, with 23 bases lying between them. The CDR3 loop spans 20 amino acids. Germline V gene data show CDR1 as SGHDN and CDR2 as FVKESK. The CDR3 DNA reads as TGTGCCAGCAGCCAAGAGGGGCGGCCGTGGCGTCTAGGCGACCAAGAGACCCAGTACTTC. Protein sequence: CASSQEGRPWRLGDQETQYF. Together with reference TRBV14 and TRBJ2-5, the CDR3 gives the full variable domain: EAGVTQFPSHSVIEKGQTVTLRCDPISGHDNLYWYRRVMGKEIKFLLHFVKESKQDESGMPNNRFLAERTGGTYSTLKVQPAELEDSGVYFCASSQEGRPWRLGDQETQYFGPGTRLLVL.

The chain joins TRBV19 to TRBJ1-2, with 9 positions matching TRBD1. The CDR3 length is 13 residues. Trimming at V came to 6 bases and at J to 3 bases, leaving 2 bases not matched to a gene. Germline lookup yields CDR1 LNHDA and CDR2 SQIVND (reference sequence). The CDR3 bases are TGTGCCAGTAGACAGGGGGCTTACTATGGCTACACCTTC. It codes for CASRQGAYYGYTF.

The genes are TRBV6-4 and TRBJ2-3; 8 nucleotides agree with TRBD1. The CDR3 length is 14 residues. Trimming took 4 bases from V and 1 from J; bases not matched to a gene: 1. Germline CDR1 MRHNA, CDR2 SNTAGT. The CDR3 nucleotides read TGTGCCAGCAGTGCGACAGGGGGCACAGATACGCAGTATTTT. Encoded protein: CASSATGGTDTQYF.

The chain has TRBV28 and TRBJ1-3; D is undetermined. Germline assignment: CDR1 MDHEN and CDR2 SYDVKM. V dropped 1 base and J dropped 5 bases, with 3 bases sitting between them. This CDR3 is built from 12 residues. For the CDR3, the DNA is TGTGCCAGCAGTTTATCCAGAAACACCATATATTTT. Translation gives CASSLSRNTIYF.